The TCR beta chain under discussion was sequenced for a study of T cells in Graves' hyperthyroidism and ophthalmopathy. The study's findings and limits: Blood also contained most expanded thyroid clonotypes above 0.001.

Germline-derived CDR1 and CDR2 are MNHNS and SASEGT. The J segment lost 4 bases and the V segment lost 3 bases, leaving 5 bases of the junction unmatched. The CDR3 contains 14 residues. Amplification of TCR beta CDR3 regions used RNA as the template. Primed by the HTBI set, a first-round RT-PCR was run on the TCR CDR3. TCRdb fed the multiplex PCR reads into MiXCR, producing one record per CDR3 protein. Of approximately 260,000 distinct CDR3 sequences listed, about 15% are singletons. For this clonotype: Its antigen is not known.

Material for sequencing was blood. This TCR derives from a woman aged 45-60 years with Graves' hyperthyroidism that later progressed to Graves' ophthalmopathy. This chain connects TRBV6-1 to TRBJ2-7; TRBD2 aligns across 8 bases. CDR3 protein: CASSDPGLVYEQYF. CDR3 sequence (DNA): TGTGCCAGCAGTGACCCGGGACTAGTATACGAGCAGTACTTC.